The 32 T cell receptor beta chains below all came from one sample that was sequenced in a study of human T cells and chemical hapten exposure. Sample time point: pre-sensitization, week 0. Treatment defined: therapeutic diphenylcyclopropenone sensitization with weekly scalp DPC. TCRdb redid the calling of the RACE reads with MiXCR, one entry per CDR3 protein. This table has about 85,000 distinct CDR3 sequences, 8.5% appearing once. The starting material was whole blood, obtained in connection with sensitization to the hapten diphenylcyclopropenone (DPC). These TCRs come from a man in his forties or fifties with alopecia areata. Some clones in this sample may be carry-over from other donors' samples.

This chain joins TRBV12-3 or TRBV12-4 and TRBJ2-1, with TRBD1 matching over 10 bases. CDR3 length equals 16 residues. Trimming at V came to 6 bases and at J to 7 bases, leaving 12 bases not matched to a gene. CDR3 amino acids: CASSTRLGTGANEQFF. CDR3 coding DNA: TGTGCCAGCAGCACCCGGTTAGGGACAGGGGCTAATGAGCAGTTCTTC.

In this sample, this clonotype turned up many times. The chain has TRBV7-6 and TRBJ2-1; D possibly uses TRBD1 or TRBD2 (5 bases each). There are 16 residues in the CDR3. V shed 5 bases and J shed 0 bases, with 14 bases lying between them. The germline CDR1 and CDR2 sequences are SGHVS and FNYEAQ. The CDR3, as DNA: TGTGCCAGCAGCCAAAGGGGAGCCAGCTCCTACAATGAGCAGTTCTTC. Translation gives CASSQRGASSYNEQFF.

The V and J genes are TRBV10-3 and TRBJ1-5; D is undetermined. V lost 3 bases and J 0 bases, leaving 12 bases between the germline ends. Germline V gene lookup returns CDR1 ENHRY and CDR2 SYGVKD. The CDR3 runs 16 residues. This CDR3 is CAISESTLGSNQPQHF. CDR3 sequence (DNA): TGTGCCATCAGTGAATCCACACTGGGTAGCAATCAGCCCCAGCATTTT.

In its sample, this clonotype ranks as medium-sized. The chain couples TRBV5-1 to TRBJ2-6; the D gene is possibly TRBD1 (5 bases). This CDR3 contains 20 residues. With 3 bases removed from V and 4 bases from J, the gap between germline ends came to 26 bases. Germline assignment: CDR1 SGHRS and CDR2 YFSETQ. CDR3 region: CASSSLWAQMGLDGANVLTF. The CDR3 coding sequence is TGCGCCAGCAGCTCTTTATGGGCTCAAATGGGGCTGGACGGGGCCAACGTCCTGACTTTC.

This clonotype has only a few counts. The gene calls are TRBV2 and TRBJ2-6; possibly TRBD1 for D (6 bases). Trimming took 4 bases from V and 2 from J, leaving 9 bases between them. Germline CDR1 and CDR2: SNHLY and FYNNEI. This CDR3 spans 15 amino acids. The CDR3 bases are TGTGCCAGCAGTGCACAGGGTGCTGGGGCCAACGTCCTGACTTTC. Amino acid sequence: CASSAQGAGANVLTF.

The rearrangement joins TRBV15 to TRBJ2-1; the D is unclear. CDR3 length: 13 amino acids. Germline assignment: CDR1 LNHNV and CDR2 YYDKDF (reference sequence). V dropped 1 base and J dropped 6 bases, with 7 bases sitting between them. CDR3 DNA: TGTGCCACCAGCAGAGTCTCTAGCAATGAGCAGTTCTTC. Its protein product is CATSRVSSNEQFF.

In its sample, this clonotype was seen many times. This rearrangement joins TRBV20-1 to TRBJ2-7, with 7 bases aligning to TRBD2. The germline CDR1 and CDR2 sequences are DFQATT and SNEGSKA (reference sequence). The CDR3 is 15 residues long. Trimming took 5 bases from V and 0 from J; bases not matched to a gene: 10. The CDR3 coding sequence is TGCAGTGCTCCAAAGCGGGATTGGAGCTCCTACGAGCAGTACTTC. Translated: CSAPKRDWSSYEQYF.

V is TRBV6-6 and J is TRBJ1-3, with D hard to call. The CDR3 runs to 15 residues. From germline, CDR1 is MNHNY and CDR2 SVGAGI (reference sequence). V lost 0 bases and J lost 1, with 7 bases in between. The CDR3 loop reads CASSYSFGSGNTIYF. The DNA for the CDR3 is TGTGCCAGCAGTTACTCGTTCGGGTCTGGAAACACCATATATTTT.

This clonotype has a handful of counts. The chain carries TRBV4-3 and TRBJ2-6; D possibly corresponds to TRBD1 (5 bases). Trimming took off 8 bases at V and 0 bases at J, with 11 bases between the two ends. CDR1 is LGHNA and CDR2 is YSLEER in the germline V gene. The CDR3 is made up of 15 amino acids. CDR3: CASGHRVSGANVLTF. The DNA of the CDR3 is TGCGCCAGCGGACACAGAGTCTCTGGGGCCAACGTCCTGACTTTC.

The rearrangement links TRBV4-2 to TRBJ1-4; D remains unclear. The germline V and J ends were trimmed by 1 base and 4 bases, with 13 bases remaining between them. Germline CDR1 LGHNA, CDR2 YNFKEQ. This CDR3 has 16 residues. In DNA form, the CDR3 reads TGTGCCAGCAGCCAAGGTCGAGTAGATCTTAATGAAAAACTGTTTTTT. This sequence encodes CASSQGRVDLNEKLFF.

This clonotype was counted only a few times. The chain couples TRBV19 to TRBJ1-5; D is undetermined. This CDR3 spans 15 amino acids. V was cut by 3 bases and J by 0 bases, with 9 bases left in between. Germline V lookup: CDR1 LNHDA, CDR2 SQIVND (reference sequence). CDR3 in DNA: TGTGCCAGTAGTATCACGGACTATAGCAATCAGCCCCAGCATTTT. It yields the protein CASSITDYSNQPQHF.

In this sample, this clonotype turned up a few times. The chain combines TRBV7-2 with TRBJ2-3; 10 nucleotides match TRBD1. This CDR3 region has 15 residues. The germline V gene has CDR1 SGHTA and CDR2 FQGNSA. The V and J ends lost 5 bases and 1 base, in that order; junction bases with no gene match: 3. Here the CDR3 DNA reads TGTGCCAGCAGCAAAGGGACAGGGGGCACAGATACGCAGTATTTT. Encoded protein: CASSKGTGGTDTQYF.

This clonotype was seen a few times. The gene calls are TRBV10-3 and TRBJ2-7; 12 nucleotides agree with TRBD1. The V gene's germline CDR1 is ENHRY and CDR2 SYGVKD. The trim removed 6 bases at V and 6 bases at J, leaving 9 bases unmatched. The CDR3 covers 15 residues. CDR3 loop: CAIRTPGQGASEQYF. The CDR3 bases are TGTGCCATCAGAACTCCGGGACAGGGGGCGTCCGAGCAGTACTTC.

This clonotype appeared many times. This rearrangement joins TRBV24-1 to TRBJ2-1; 11 bases are shared with TRBD2. The CDR3 is 15 amino acids. The germline V gene has CDR1 KGHDR and CDR2 SFDVKD. Trimming removed 5 bases from V and 7 bases from J; junction bases left unmatched: 6. The CDR3 loop is CATSGLAGGPNEQFF. CDR3 coding DNA: TGTGCCACCAGTGGTTTAGCGGGAGGGCCGAATGAGCAGTTCTTC.

This chain joins TRBV20-1 and TRBJ2-3; 10 positions match TRBD2. From germline, CDR1 is DFQATT and CDR2 SNEGSKA (reference sequence). The CDR3 covers 14 residues. The ends lost 4 bases at V and 1 base at J; junction bases unmatched: 2. CDR3 sequence: CSATGTSGTDTQYF. CDR3 bases: TGCAGTGCTACCGGGACTAGCGGCACAGATACGCAGTATTTT.

The chain recombines TRBV7-9 with TRBJ2-7, with 9 bases that match TRBD1. The J segment lost 7 bases and the V segment lost 5 bases, leaving 9 bases of the junction unmatched. CDR1 is SEHNR, CDR2 FQNEAQ, per germline (reference sequence). The CDR3 runs to 14 residues. The CDR3 DNA sequence: TGTGCCAGCAGCCCCACCGCGACAGGGGGTGAGCAGTACTTC. It is translated as CASSPTATGGEQYF.

This clonotype was observed at least ten times. This chain uses TRBV7-2 with TRBJ2-7, with 10 positions matching TRBD2. Germline V gives CDR1 SGHTA, CDR2 FQGNSA. The CDR3 runs 18 residues. Germline trimming cut 1 base from V and 6 bases from J; bases unmatched to any gene: 15. The CDR3 sequence is CASSLVSSGSSDLGEQYF. The CDR3 coding sequence is TGTGCCAGCAGCTTAGTCTCTAGCGGGAGTTCCGACTTGGGCGAGCAGTACTTC. Supplemented by reference TRBV7-2 and TRBJ2-7, the full variable domain reads GAGVSQSPSNKVTEKGKDVELRCDPISGHTALYWYRQSLGQGLEFLIYFQGNSAPDKSGLPSDRFSAERTGGSVSTLTIQRTQQEDSAVYLCASSLVSSGSSDLGEQYFGPGTRLTVT.

The chain joins TRBV12-3 or TRBV12-4 to TRBJ2-3; perhaps TRBD1 as D (6 bases). The CDR3 is 15 amino acids. Trimming took off 1 base at V and 4 bases at J, with 12 bases between the two ends. The CDR3 loop is CASSLVGARADTQYF. CDR3 coding DNA: TGTGCCAGCAGTTTAGTGGGGGCTAGGGCAGATACGCAGTATTTT.

The gene calls are TRBV20-1 and TRBJ1-1; 9 nucleotides line up with TRBD1. Germline CDR1 DFQATT, CDR2 SNEGSKA (reference sequence). With 7 bases clipped from V and 5 bases from J, the junction kept 11 bases outside the gene matches. The CDR3 length is 14 residues. The CDR3 nucleotides read TGCAGTGTCGACTCACAGGGGGCGGGGACTGAAGCTTTCTTT. It specifies CSVDSQGAGTEAFF.

The V and J genes are TRBV6-5 and TRBJ2-3; possibly TRBD2 for D (6 bases). This CDR3 comprises 16 residues. With 10 bases removed from V and 4 bases from J, the gap between germline ends came to 24 bases. Per germline, CDR1 MNHEY and CDR2 SVGAGI. The CDR3 sequence is CATGGYVGARPDTQYF. The CDR3 DNA follows: TGTGCCACCGGGGGATACGTGGGAGCTAGGCCAGATACGCAGTATTTT.

This clonotype has more than one count but fewer than ten. The chain is built from TRBV5-1 and TRBJ1-4; unclear D gene. The CDR3 has 15 residues. V was trimmed by 4 bases and J by 7 bases, leaving 17 bases between them. CDR1 and CDR2 from the germline V gene are SGHRS and YFSETQ. As DNA, the CDR3 is TGCGCCAGCAGCCCCACCGACACCCGCGTTGAAAAACTGTTTTTT. Encoded protein: CASSPTDTRVEKLFF.

This clonotype has a handful of counts. V usage is TRBV5-4 and J usage is TRBJ1-1; D possibly corresponds to TRBD1 (5 bases). CDR3 length: 13 amino acids. Trimming removed 4 bases from V and 7 bases from J, with 14 bases in between. Germline V lookup: CDR1 SGHNT, CDR2 YYREEE (reference sequence). CDR3: CASSRLEQVEAFF. The CDR3 coding sequence is TGTGCCAGCAGCCGTCTCGAACAGGTTGAAGCTTTCTTT.

This clonotype was seen a few times. The genes are TRBV7-3 and TRBJ2-1; D is possibly TRBD2 (7 bases). V was clipped by 4 bases and J by 9 bases, with 22 bases between them. The CDR3 runs to 16 residues. Germline V lookup: CDR1 SGHTA, CDR2 FQGTGA. The CDR3 DNA reads as TGTGCCAGCAGCTCAGGGGATCCAAAGGGAGGGGGTGAGCAGTTCTTC. The encoded protein is CASSSGDPKGGGEQFF.

This clonotype was seen ten or more times. This chain joins TRBV20-1 and TRBJ1-5, with 7 positions matching TRBD1. With 6 bases clipped from V and 0 bases from J, the junction kept 8 bases outside the gene matches. The CDR3 loop spans 15 amino acids. Germline-derived CDR1 and CDR2 are DFQATT and SNEGSKA (reference sequence). The CDR3 sequence is CSAQGQTYSNQPQHF. The CDR3 DNA follows: TGCAGTGCCCAGGGACAGACTTATAGCAATCAGCCCCAGCATTTT.

This clonotype has ten or more counts. The V call is TRBV6-5, the J call TRBJ1-1, with D tentatively TRBD1 (6 bases). V was cut by 0 bases and J by 6 bases, with 14 bases left in between. The CDR3 is made up of 15 amino acids. Germline V gene sequence: CDR1 MNHEY, CDR2 SVGAGI. The CDR3, as DNA: TGTGCCAGCAGTTACTCCCTGACAGGAGATTCTGAAGCTTTCTTT. Translating it yields CASSYSLTGDSEAFF.

This sequence joins TRBV11-2 and TRBJ2-1; D remains ambiguous. Germline values: CDR1 SGHAT, CDR2 FQNNGV. Trimming took off 5 bases at V and 5 bases at J, with 10 bases between the two ends. The CDR3 is 13 amino acids. Here the CDR3 reads CASSQALNNEQFF. The CDR3, as DNA: TGTGCCAGCAGCCAGGCACTTAACAATGAGCAGTTCTTC.

This clonotype has ten or more counts. The chain is built from TRBV7-2 and TRBJ1-1; the D gene is possibly TRBD1 (6 bases). Trimming took off 3 bases at V and 4 bases at J, with 12 bases between the two ends. This CDR3 has 14 residues. In germline, CDR1 is SGHTA, CDR2 FQGNSA. CDR3 region: CASSFQGGSTEAFF. The CDR3, as DNA: TGTGCCAGCAGCTTCCAAGGGGGAAGCACTGAAGCTTTCTTT.

This clonotype was observed many times. The chain uses TRBV4-1 and TRBJ1-3; D uncertain. The CDR3 has 15 residues. Germline CDR1 is MGHRA and CDR2 is YSYEKL. V lost 1 base, J lost 4 bases, and 11 bases lay in between. This CDR3 is CASSQGGSMGNTIYF. Written as DNA, the CDR3 is TGCGCCAGCAGCCAAGGTGGCAGTATGGGAAACACCATATATTTT.

Ten or more counts support this clonotype. The rearrangement links TRBV20-1 to TRBJ2-5; 8 bases map to TRBD2. V was clipped by 5 bases and J by 2 bases; unmatched bases: 4. The CDR3 loop spans 13 amino acids. CDR1 is DFQATT, CDR2 SNEGSKA, per germline (reference sequence). CDR3 nucleotides: TGCAGTGCTGGATTAGCGGGGCAAGAGACCCAGTACTTC. Its translation is CSAGLAGQETQYF.

V gene TRBV11-3 combines with J gene TRBJ2-1, with TRBD2 matching over 7 bases. This CDR3 is 14 amino acids long. Germline V gene data show CDR1 as SGHNT and CDR2 as YENEEA. V lost 0 bases to trimming and J lost 12 bases; unmatched junction nucleotides: 8. The chain's CDR3 is CASSLEGGVRVQFF. In nucleotides, the CDR3 is TGTGCCAGCAGCTTAGAGGGAGGGGTTAGGGTGCAGTTCTTC.

This clonotype has only a few counts. J is TRBJ1-1 and V is TRBV3-1; TRBD1 matches at 9 bases. CDR1 and CDR2 from the germline V gene are LGHDT and YNNKEL (reference sequence). The CDR3 sequence is 15 residues long. The V and J ends lost 1 base and 4 bases, in that order; junction bases with no gene match: 4. This chain's CDR3 is CASSQGQGGVTEAFF. The CDR3 nucleotides are TGTGCCAGCAGCCAAGGACAGGGGGGAGTCACTGAAGCTTTCTTT. Full variable domain (missing parts from reference TRBV3-1 and TRBJ1-1): DTAVSQTPKYLVTQMGNDKSIKCEQNLGHDTMYWYKQDSKKFLKIMFSYNNKELIINETVPNRFSPKSPDKAHLNLHINSLELGDSAVYFCASSQGQGGVTEAFFGQGTRLTVV.

The sample holds many counts of this clonotype. V usage is TRBV6-6 and J usage is TRBJ1-6; D is unresolved. V lost 7 bases and J 7 bases, leaving 8 bases between the germline ends. This CDR3 contains 12 residues. Looked up from germline, CDR1 is MNHNY and CDR2 is SVGAGI (reference sequence). Here the CDR3 reads CASKNENSPLHF. For the CDR3, the DNA is TGTGCCAGCAAGAATGAGAATTCACCCCTCCACTTT.